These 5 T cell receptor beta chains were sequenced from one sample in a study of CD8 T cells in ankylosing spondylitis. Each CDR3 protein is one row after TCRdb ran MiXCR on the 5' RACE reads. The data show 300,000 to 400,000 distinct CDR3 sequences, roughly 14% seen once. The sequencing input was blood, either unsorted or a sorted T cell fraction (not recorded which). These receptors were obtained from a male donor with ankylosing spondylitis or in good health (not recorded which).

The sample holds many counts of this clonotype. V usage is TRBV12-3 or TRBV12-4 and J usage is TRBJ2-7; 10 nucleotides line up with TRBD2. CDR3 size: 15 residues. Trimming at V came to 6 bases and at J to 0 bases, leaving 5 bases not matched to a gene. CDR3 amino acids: CASSRTSGNSYEQYF. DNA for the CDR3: TGTGCCAGCAGCCGAACTAGCGGGAACTCCTACGAGCAGTACTTC.

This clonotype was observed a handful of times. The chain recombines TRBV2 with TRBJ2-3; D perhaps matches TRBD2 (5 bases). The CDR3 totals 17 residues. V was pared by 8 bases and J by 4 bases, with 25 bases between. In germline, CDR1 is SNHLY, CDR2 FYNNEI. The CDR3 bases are TGTGCCAGCCCTCCTCTTAGAGGGTCCCGCGGCGCAGATACGCAGTATTTT. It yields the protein CASPPLRGSRGADTQYF.

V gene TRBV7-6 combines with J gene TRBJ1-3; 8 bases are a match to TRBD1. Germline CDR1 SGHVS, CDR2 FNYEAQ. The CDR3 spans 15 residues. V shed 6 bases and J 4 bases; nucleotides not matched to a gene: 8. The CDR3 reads CASRQTGVLGNTIYF. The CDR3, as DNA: TGTGCCAGCAGACAGACAGGGGTTTTAGGAAACACCATATATTTT.

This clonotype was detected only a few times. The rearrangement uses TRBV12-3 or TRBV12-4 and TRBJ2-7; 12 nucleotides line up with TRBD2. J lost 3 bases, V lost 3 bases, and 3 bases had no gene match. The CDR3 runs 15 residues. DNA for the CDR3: TGTGCCAGCAGTTTGCAGACTAGCGGGAGCTACGAGCAGTACTTC. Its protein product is CASSLQTSGSYEQYF.

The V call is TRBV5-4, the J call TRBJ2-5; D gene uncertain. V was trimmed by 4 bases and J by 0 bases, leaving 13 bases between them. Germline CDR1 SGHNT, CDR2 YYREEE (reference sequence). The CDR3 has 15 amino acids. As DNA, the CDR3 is TGTGCCAGCAGCCGTACGGACCACTACCAAGAGACCCAGTACTTC. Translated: CASSRTDHYQETQYF.